A single sample gave rise to the 7 T cell receptor beta chains below, sequenced in a study of beta chain features in type 1 diabetes. Sequencing targeted expressed TCRB transcripts, as all isolated RNA had been reverse transcribed. Measured with immunoSEQ multiplex PCR; TCRdb has only the in-frame clones, and not every one. Altogether approximately 250,000 clones are present, approximately 14% being singletons, with the ten largest covering approximately 0.024%. The sequencing input was naive CD4+ T cells from blood. These receptors all come from a woman aged 40 to 55 in good health.

This clone came up a few times. V gene TRBV2 combines with J gene TRBJ2-3; TRBD1 matches at 10 bases. After removal of 6 bases from V and 4 bases from J, the junction contained 10 bases not matched to a gene. CDR1 and CDR2 from the germline V gene are SNHLY and FYNNEI. There are 16 residues in the CDR3. In nucleotides, the CDR3 is TGTGCCAGCAGCAGGGACAGGGGATTGGTCGCAGATACGCAGTATTTT. Amino acids: CASSRDRGLVADTQYF.

This clone showed up just a few times. The V and J genes are TRBV4-1 and TRBJ2-1; 7 nucleotides agree with TRBD2. The CDR3 extends over 14 amino acids. With V trimmed by 2 bases and J by 7 bases, 5 bases remained unmatched. Looked up from germline, CDR1 is MGHRA and CDR2 is YSYEKL. In DNA, the CDR3 is TGCGCCAGCAGCCAAAACTCGCGGGGGAATGAGCAGTTCTTC. It codes for CASSQNSRGNEQFF.

In this sample, this clone turned up a few times. The V and J genes are TRBV7-8 and TRBJ2-1, with 8 bases matching TRBD2. The V segment lost 6 bases and the J segment 4 bases; nucleotides outside the gene matches: 8. This CDR3 has 15 amino acids. Germline V CDR1 and CDR2: SGHVS, FQNEAQ. The CDR3 loop is CASSVSGATYNEQFF. In nucleotides, the CDR3 is TGTGCCAGCAGTGTTAGCGGGGCGACATACAATGAGCAGTTCTTC.

This clone was detected a few times. The chain links TRBV4-1 to TRBJ2-1; 8 nucleotides match TRBD2. J gave up 0 bases and V 2 bases, and 3 bases lay outside the gene matches. Per germline, CDR1 MGHRA and CDR2 YSYEKL. The CDR3 sequence is 16 residues long. Here the CDR3 reads CASSQPGGISYNEQFF. The CDR3 DNA is TGCGCCAGCAGCCAACCGGGGGGGATCTCCTACAATGAGCAGTTCTTC.

The chain combines TRBV5-8 with TRBJ2-2; possibly TRBD1 for D (5 bases). Germline V gene lookup returns CDR1 SGHTS and CDR2 YDEGEE. The CDR3 contains 14 residues. Deletions cut 4 bases from V and 6 bases from J, with 13 bases between. CDR3 in amino acids: CASSLGRFSGELFF. The CDR3 DNA reads as TGTGCCAGCAGCCTGGGGCGGTTTTCCGGGGAGCTGTTTTTT.

This rearrangement joins TRBV27 to TRBJ1-6; possibly TRBD1 for D (6 bases). V lost 3 bases and J 9 bases, leaving 15 bases between the germline ends. The CDR3 contains 15 residues. Looked up from germline, CDR1 is MNHEY and CDR2 is SMNVEV (reference sequence). In DNA form, the CDR3 reads TGTGCCAGCAGTTTTTTCACAGGGAATGTTTCACCCCTCCACTTT. This codes for CASSFFTGNVSPLHF.

The chain links TRBV18 to TRBJ2-2; TRBD1 matches at 10 bases. Germline CDR1 reads KGHSH; CDR2 reads LQKENI. The junction had 9 bases not matched to a gene; V was cut back by 5 bases and J by 6 bases. The CDR3 spans 16 residues. CDR3 coding DNA: TGTGCCAGCTCAACCCGACAGGGGGCAACGGCCGGGGAGCTGTTTTTT. Encoded protein: CASSTRQGATAGELFF.